This note documents a single T cell receptor (beta chain) sequence. The source of the sample is a study of blood T cell repertoires in COVID-19. Study-wide background: Acute and convalescent COVID-19 samples came from the United States, Italy and Spain. T cells, B-cell-depleted T cells, or PBMCs provided the cDNA or gDNA that served as material.

The V gene's germline CDR1 is MNHEY and CDR2 SVGAGI. Trimming took 2 bases from V and 5 from J; bases not matched to a gene: 3. This CDR3 is built from 15 residues. Authors' analysis steps: Nucleated cell counts were estimated from reference gene primer amplification. Profiling relied on immunoSEQ multiplex PCR, and the TCRdb table lists in-frame clones only, not all of them. The V and J calls and clone size were taken over from that table, and D and trimming were inferred from the DNA. Of about 170,000 clones in the sample, roughly 84% are singletons; the top ten hold roughly a tenth. This rearrangement joins TRBV6-5 to TRBJ2-2, with 9 bases lining up with TRBD1. The sequenced sample was peripheral blood. The TCR was taken from a man in his sixties or seventies with active or convalescent COVID-19. CDR3 bases: TGTGCCAGCAGTTACGACAGGGGGTGGACCGGGGAGCTGTTTTTT. Residues: CASSYDRGWTGELFF.